These 30 T cell receptor beta chains originate from one sample sequenced in a study of Ad26.COV2.S vaccination and SARS-CoV-2 variants. Here immunoSEQ multiplex PCR was the method, and the copy in TCRdb shows in-frame clones only, minus some. This table holds 400,000 to 500,000 clones, approximately 87% found once. Treatment meaning: around 19 received Ad26.COV2.S at low or high dose, single or two shots; about 5 received placebo; per-sample allocation not given. Sampling was done on day 63 after the first vaccine or placebo injection. Sequences were derived from peripheral blood, sampled in a trial of Ad26.COV2.S vaccine versus placebo. Receptors originate from a person aged 18-65 years who received the Ad26.COV2.S COVID-19 vaccine or a placebo.

The chain combines TRBV7-2 with TRBJ2-5; the D gene is possibly TRBD2 (6 bases). This CDR3 has 16 residues. Per the germline V gene, CDR1 is SGHTA and CDR2 is FQGNSA. The V gene lost 2 bases and the J gene lost 5 bases, with 18 bases spanning the gap. The CDR3 nucleotides are TGTGCCAGCAGCTTAACCTGGAGGGGCTTGGGGGAGACCCAGTACTTC. Translated: CASSLTWRGLGETQYF.

As regards this clone: A much larger clone differs from this one at a single base, so this may be a read error. The chain uses TRBV13 and TRBJ2-2; D uncertain. There are 13 residues in the CDR3. CDR1 is PRHDT and CDR2 is FYEKMQ in the germline V gene (reference sequence). Trimming stripped 5 bases from V and 1 base from J, with 5 bases between. CDR3 DNA sequence: TGTGCCAGCAGCCCCCGGAACACCGGGGAGCTGTTTTTT. It yields the protein CASSPRNTGELFF.

The chain carries TRBV24-1 and TRBJ2-1, with a possible D match to TRBD2 (6 bases). V was pared by 7 bases and J by 6 bases, with 12 bases between. CDR1 is KGHDR, CDR2 SFDVKD, per germline. The CDR3 has 13 residues. CDR3 protein: CATRGWRVNEQFF. The CDR3 DNA sequence: TGTGCCACCAGGGGGTGGAGGGTCAATGAGCAGTTCTTC.

The chain employs TRBV6-2 or TRBV6-3 and TRBJ1-2; 7 positions agree with TRBD1. With V trimmed by 0 bases and J by 6 bases, 7 bases remained unmatched. Germline values: CDR1 MNHEY, CDR2 SVGEGT. The CDR3 extends over 15 amino acids. CDR3 protein: CASSYSKGGGDGYTF. CDR3 sequence (DNA): TGTGCCAGCAGTTACTCGAAAGGGGGCGGAGATGGCTACACCTTC.

This rearrangement joins TRBV4-2 to TRBJ2-2, with D perhaps TRBD2 (7 bases). V was cut by 1 base and J by 6 bases, with 12 bases left in between. The CDR3 is made up of 15 amino acids. The germline gives CDR1 LGHNA, CDR2 YNFKEQ. CDR3 DNA: TGTGCCAGCAGCCAAGTAGGGGGGGAGGCCGGGGAGCTGTTTTTT. Translated: CASSQVGGEAGELFF.

Details on this clone: This same CDR3 is encoded by further DNA sequences in the sample. This chain uses TRBV30 with TRBJ2-7, with D possibly matching TRBD2 (5 bases). CDR1 is GTSNPN, CDR2 SVGIG, per germline (reference sequence). The CDR3 runs 11 residues. The germline V and J ends were trimmed by 0 bases and 7 bases, with 7 bases remaining between them. CDR3 amino acids: CAWSVRGEQYF. The CDR3 region has the DNA TGTGCCTGGAGTGTACGAGGGGAGCAGTACTTC.

The V and J genes are TRBV6-5 and TRBJ1-4; TRBD1 might be the D (5 bases). This CDR3 spans 12 amino acids. CDR1 is MNHEY and CDR2 is SVGAGI in the germline V gene. The V gene lost 6 bases and the J gene lost 7 bases, with 9 bases spanning the gap. The CDR3 reads CASSAQGEKLFF. Written as DNA, the CDR3 is TGTGCCAGCAGCGCTCAGGGTGAAAAACTGTTTTTT.

The chain uses TRBV5-5 and TRBJ1-5, with D hard to call. V dropped 2 bases and J dropped 4 bases, with 13 bases sitting between them. This CDR3 region has 15 residues. Germline lookup yields CDR1 SGHKS and CDR2 YYEKEE (reference sequence). The CDR3 loop reads CASSFFFDGNQPQHF. The DNA of the CDR3 is TGTGCCAGCAGCTTCTTCTTCGACGGGAATCAGCCCCAGCATTTT.

The chain's CDR3 is CASSLPGLEFNEQFF. The CDR3 DNA sequence: TGTGCCAGCAGTTTACCGGGACTAGAGTTCAATGAGCAGTTCTTC. The chain employs TRBV28 and TRBJ2-1; 8 nucleotides agree with TRBD2. This CDR3 spans 15 amino acids. CDR1 is MDHEN, CDR2 SYDVKM, per germline. With 2 bases clipped from V and 6 bases from J, the junction kept 6 bases outside the gene matches.

This clone has only one observation. This sequence joins TRBV5-8 and TRBJ2-7; 7 nucleotides line up with TRBD2. Germline V gene data show CDR1 as SGHTS and CDR2 as YDEGEE. V lost 4 bases and J lost 5; bases outside the gene matches: 12. There are 15 residues in the CDR3. The CDR3 DNA is TGTGCCAGCAGCCGGGGTTACACGGGGGGAGACGAGCAGTACTTC. Translation: CASSRGYTGGDEQYF.

This chain links TRBV11-3 with TRBJ1-1; D uncertain. CDR3 size: 13 residues. V lost 0 bases and J 0 bases, leaving 2 bases between the germline ends. Germline assignment: CDR1 SGHNT and CDR2 YENEEA. The CDR3 coding sequence is TGTGCCAGCAGCTTAGAACTGAACACTGAAGCTTTCTTT. It codes for CASSLELNTEAFF.

The rearrangement uses TRBV5-1 and TRBJ2-3; D gene uncertain. The V end was cut by 7 bases, the J end by 1 base, with 19 bases between. Germline lookup yields CDR1 SGHRS and CDR2 YFSETQ. The CDR3 length is 16 residues. The CDR3 DNA reads TGCGCCAGCGCTCTCAACGTAGTTTTAGGCACAGATACGCAGTATTTT. Its translation is CASALNVVLGTDTQYF.

The chain recombines TRBV9 with TRBJ1-3; D ambiguous. CDR3 length equals 15 residues. The V and J ends lost 1 base and 4 bases respectively, with 12 bases between them. Germline CDR1 and CDR2: SGDLS and YYNGEE. CDR3 in DNA: TGTGCCAGCAGCGTATCGGCGGACGCAGGAAACACCATATATTTT. This encodes CASSVSADAGNTIYF. The whole variable domain, remainder taken from reference TRBV9 and TRBJ1-3, is DSGVTQTPKHLITATGQRVTLRCSPRSGDLSVYWYQQSLDQGLQFLIQYYNGEERAKGNILERFSAQQFPDLHSELNLSSLELGDSALYFCASSVSADAGNTIYFGEGSWLTVV.

This chain connects TRBV29-1 to TRBJ2-4; 12 bases are shared with TRBD2. The CDR3 loop spans 13 amino acids. J gave up 15 bases and V 6 bases, and 12 bases lay outside the gene matches. Looked up from germline, CDR1 is SQVTM and CDR2 is ANQGSEA. DNA for the CDR3: TGCAGCGTCCTAGGGCTAGCGGGGGGGCTTCGGTACTTC. Translating it yields CSVLGLAGGLRYF.

The V call is TRBV7-3, the J call TRBJ2-3; 8 bases match TRBD2. The CDR3 is 15 residues long. Germline V gene data show CDR1 as SGHTA and CDR2 as FQGTGA. Losses at the gene ends were 2 bases for V and 2 bases for J; bases not matched to a gene: 3. The CDR3 sequence: CASSLRGGVTDTQYF. As DNA, the CDR3 is TGTGCCAGCAGCTTACGGGGGGGCGTCACAGATACGCAGTATTTT.

This clone was picked up one time. The V call is TRBV7-2, the J call TRBJ1-1; TRBD1 matches 9 bases. This CDR3 has 14 amino acids. Germline assignment: CDR1 SGHTA and CDR2 FQGNSA. The junction had 9 bases not matched to a gene; V was cut back by 6 bases and J by 7 bases. CDR3 sequence reads: CASRSDRGGYEAFF. CDR3 DNA sequence: TGTGCCAGCAGGTCGGACAGGGGTGGATATGAAGCTTTCTTT. The full variable domain, with the rest looked up from reference TRBV7-2 and TRBJ1-1, is GAGVSQSPSNKVTEKGKDVELRCDPISGHTALYWYRQSLGQGLEFLIYFQGNSAPDKSGLPSDRFSAERTGGSVSTLTIQRTQQEDSAVYLCASRSDRGGYEAFFGQGTRLTVV.

The gene calls are TRBV7-2 and TRBJ1-1, with D hard to call. Between the trimmed V and J ends, which lost 1 base and 1 base, there was a span of 4 bases. Germline CDR1 and CDR2: SGHTA and FQGNSA. The CDR3 covers 13 residues. The CDR3 coding sequence is TGTGCCAGCAGCTTAGTGACGAACACTGAAGCTTTCTTT. As protein: CASSLVTNTEAFF.

As to this clone: The sample holds other DNA sequences that translate to the same CDR3. CDR3: CASSIGGNNEQFF. The CDR3 nucleotides are TGTGCCAGTAGTATAGGGGGTAACAATGAGCAGTTCTTC. This chain links TRBV19 with TRBJ2-1, with no clear D. Germline CDR1 reads LNHDA; CDR2 reads SQIVND (reference sequence). The CDR3 runs to 13 residues. Between the trimmed V and J ends, which lost 1 base and 5 bases, there was a span of 6 bases.

This rearrangement joins TRBV13 to TRBJ2-4, with 8 nucleotides matching TRBD2. The CDR3 length is 16 residues. Germline assignment: CDR1 PRHDT and CDR2 FYEKMQ (reference sequence). J lost 1 base, V lost 1 base, and 3 bases had no gene match. In nucleotides, the CDR3 is TGTGCCAGCAGCTTAGCCGGGGGGGCGGCCAAAAACATTCAGTACTTC. Residues: CASSLAGGAAKNIQYF. The whole variable domain, filled in from reference TRBV13 and TRBJ2-4, reads AAGVIQSPRHLIKEKRETATLKCYPIPRHDTVYWYQQGPGQDPQFLISFYEKMQSDKGSIPDRFSAQQFSDYHSELNMSSLELGDSALYFCASSLAGGAAKNIQYFGAGTRLSVL.

The J gene is TRBJ2-3, the V gene TRBV7-6; 7 bases align to TRBD2. Trimming at V came to 0 bases and at J to 1 base, leaving 16 bases not matched to a gene. In germline, CDR1 is SGHVS, CDR2 FNYEAQ. The CDR3 loop spans 20 amino acids. For the CDR3, the DNA is TGTGCCAGCAGCTTAGCGCCCCCGGGACCCCCGGGAGGTGGCACAGATACGCAGTATTTT. This encodes CASSLAPPGPPGGGTDTQYF.

This clone was observed a handful of times. The chain carries TRBV2 and TRBJ1-4; a possible D gene is TRBD1 (6 bases). V was clipped by 8 bases and J by 8 bases, with 18 bases between them. The CDR3 totals 14 residues. The germline V gene has CDR1 SNHLY and CDR2 FYNNEI. The CDR3 spells CASQAGTIEEKLFF. DNA for the CDR3: TGTGCCAGCCAGGCCGGGACAATAGAAGAAAAACTGTTTTTT.

The chain combines TRBV18 with TRBJ1-6; 7 bases match TRBD1. Trimming at V came to 3 bases and at J to 7 bases, leaving 3 bases not matched to a gene. CDR3 length: 14 residues. Germline values: CDR1 KGHSH, CDR2 LQKENI. The CDR3 region is CASSPGQQNSPLHF. The CDR3 DNA reads as TGTGCCAGCTCACCGGGACAGCAGAATTCACCCCTCCACTTT. Using reference TRBV18 and TRBJ1-6 for the parts outside the CDR3, the full variable domain is NAGVMQNPRHLVRRRGQEARLRCSPMKGHSHVYWYRQLPEEGLKFMVYLQKENIIDESGMPKERFSAEFPKEGPSILRIQQVVRGDSAAYFCASSPGQQNSPLHFGNGTRLTVT.

This chain links TRBV7-2 with TRBJ2-2, with 7 nucleotides matching TRBD1. J was trimmed by 2 bases and V by 4 bases; bases with no gene match: 7. Germline values: CDR1 SGHTA, CDR2 FQGNSA. This CDR3 has 16 amino acids. The chain's CDR3 is CASSSRQGGNTGELFF. CDR3 sequence (DNA): TGTGCCAGCAGCTCCCGACAGGGTGGAAACACCGGGGAGCTGTTTTTT.

The chain combines TRBV6-5 with TRBJ1-2; no clear D. Trimming stripped 2 bases from V and 8 bases from J, with 15 bases between. The CDR3 contains 14 residues. Germline V gives CDR1 MNHEY, CDR2 SVGAGI. CDR3 amino acids: CASSYGPIAQGYTF. The DNA of the CDR3 is TGTGCCAGCAGTTACGGGCCCATCGCCCAGGGCTACACCTTC.

The V gene is TRBV6-1, the J gene TRBJ1-1, with D hard to call. Germline V lookup: CDR1 MNHNS, CDR2 SASEGT. The length of the CDR3 is 15 residues. V gave up 2 bases and J gave up 3 bases, with 13 bases separating them. In nucleotides, the CDR3 is TGTGCCAGCAGTGAATGGGTAGGAGGAGACACTGAAGCTTTCTTT. Its protein is CASSEWVGGDTEAFF.

V is TRBV7-8 and J is TRBJ2-2; D unclear. V gave up 1 base and J gave up 2 bases, with 5 bases separating them. The CDR3 has 14 amino acids. Germline V CDR1 and CDR2: SGHVS, FQNEAQ. CDR3 amino acids: CASSLVRNTGELFF. CDR3 bases: TGTGCCAGCAGCTTAGTCCGAAACACCGGGGAGCTGTTTTTT.

The chain uses TRBV15 and TRBJ1-4, with 11 positions matching TRBD1. The CDR3 runs to 16 residues. Trimming at V came to 1 base and at J to 8 bases, leaving 6 bases not matched to a gene. From germline, CDR1 is LNHNV and CDR2 YYDKDF (reference sequence). CDR3 sequence: CATSRGRDRGEEKLFF. Here the CDR3 DNA reads TGTGCCACCAGCAGAGGCAGGGACAGGGGGGAGGAAAAACTGTTTTTT.

J is TRBJ2-2 and V is TRBV19, with TRBD1 matching over 8 bases. Germline loops: CDR1 LNHDA, CDR2 SQIVND (reference sequence). CDR3 length: 14 amino acids. V lost 8 bases to trimming and J lost 3 bases; unmatched junction nucleotides: 5. The CDR3 loop is CASAFRGHTGELFF. CDR3 coding DNA: TGTGCCAGTGCGTTCAGGGGGCACACCGGGGAGCTGTTTTTT.

The V call is TRBV28, the J call TRBJ2-5; D unresolved. This CDR3 contains 12 residues. CDR1 and CDR2 (germline): MDHEN, SYDVKM. The germline V and J ends were trimmed by 5 bases and 0 bases, with 4 bases remaining between them. This CDR3 is CASSANQETQYF. In DNA, the CDR3 is TGTGCCAGCAGTGCAAACCAAGAGACCCAGTACTTC.

CDR3 sequence reads: CASDVSGGTTGELFF. In nucleotides, the CDR3 is TGTGCCAGCGACGTAAGCGGGGGGACGACCGGGGAGCTGTTTTTT. The gene calls are TRBV7-2 and TRBJ2-2; 9 bases are a match to TRBD2. Germline V gives CDR1 SGHTA, CDR2 FQGNSA. Losses at the gene ends were 8 bases for V and 5 bases for J; bases not matched to a gene: 9. The CDR3 has 15 amino acids.